This TCR beta chain stems from a study of cytomegalovirus exposure and HLA in healthy donors. General study findings and limits: The study flagged about 150 TCR beta chains as cytomegalovirus-associated.

CDR3 length equals 14 residues. Germline CDR1 SNHLY, CDR2 FYNNEI. V was clipped by 4 bases and J by 0 bases, with 6 bases between them. Assay: immunoSEQ multiplex PCR; the TCRdb copy retains only in-frame clones and omits some. The sample contains 200,000 or so clones, roughly 82% of which appear only once. Concerning this clone: Its antigen is still unknown.

The specimen sequenced was PBMCs. The genes are TRBV2 and TRBJ1-4; no definite D call. The source is a woman in her 30s in good health and CMV-seropositive. The CDR3 region is CASSAIATNEKLFF. The CDR3 nucleotides read TGTGCCAGCAGTGCCATAGCAACTAATGAAAAACTGTTTTTT. The variable domain in full, with the rest retrieved from reference TRBV2 and TRBJ1-4, is EPEVTQTPSHQVTQMGQEVILRCVPISNHLYFYWYRQILGQKVEFLVSFYNNEISEKSEIFDDQFSVERPDGSNFTLKIRSTKLEDSAMYFCASSAIATNEKLFFGSGTQLSVL.